Each of the 3 T cell receptor beta chains below was sequenced from the same sample in a study of blood T cells in healthy people across ages. Next came a second PCR, run for about 6 to 11 cycles, which used a sample-barcoded 5' primer along with a J-beta primer mix. TCRdb independently ran MiXCR on the 5' RACE reads; one entry per CDR3 protein. This table holds 1.5 million to 2 million distinct CDR3 sequences, about 32% found once. The sequencing input was blood. Receptors were obtained from a woman aged 30 to 39 in good health.

The gene calls are TRBV21-1 and TRBJ1-5. TRBV21-1 constitutes a pseudogene. The length of the CDR3 is 18 residues. CDR3 sequence (DNA): TGTGCCAGCAGCAAATGGAGAGGACCATCCCTGATGGATCAGCCCCAGCATTTT. Amino acids: CASSKWRGPSLMDQPQHF.

This clonotype was observed a few times. The genes are TRBV20-1 and TRBJ2-5, with no clear D. CDR1 is DFQATT and CDR2 is SNEGSKA in the germline V gene (reference sequence). The length of the CDR3 is 11 residues. Trimming took off 6 bases at V and 4 bases at J, with 9 bases between the two ends. CDR3 nucleotide sequence: TGCAGTGCCCCTCGTACAGAGACCCAGTACTTC. This translates into CSAPRTETQYF.

This clonotype was observed a handful of times. The chain employs TRBV7-9 and TRBJ1-2; D possibly corresponds to TRBD1 (5 bases). There are 19 residues in the CDR3. CDR1 SEHNR and CDR2 FQNEAQ come from the germline V gene (reference sequence). The ends were cut back, 1 base at V and 2 bases at J, with 23 bases in the middle. CDR3 loop: CASSLGAGARKGPNYGYTF. In DNA form, the CDR3 reads TGTGCCAGCAGCTTAGGGGCCGGGGCCCGAAAGGGGCCAAACTATGGCTACACCTTC. Using reference TRBV7-9 and TRBJ1-2 for the parts outside the CDR3, the full variable domain is DTGVSQNPRHKITKRGQNVTFRCDPISEHNRLYWYRQTLGQGPEFLTYFQNEAQLEKSRLLSDRFSAERPKGSFSTLEIQRTEQGDSAMYLCASSLGAGARKGPNYGYTFGSGTRLTVV.